The 4 T cell receptor beta chains below were found in one sample sequenced in a study of OX40 agonist ivuxolimab in advanced cancers. Libraries were constructed by the immunoSEQ multiplex PCR assay. TCRdb provides this immuneACCESS table in a form limited to in-frame rearrangements. Some clones are lacking; in checked studies, under half of them reflect an unresolved V gene, and why the rest are absent is not known. This sample holds 67,000 or so clones; approximately 80% were observed only once. The top ten constitute about 3.7% of the sample. This sample comprised CD4+ or CD8+ T cells sorted from blood, obtained in a trial of the OX40 agonist ivuxolimab. The receptors shown here come from an adult with an advanced solid tumor such as melanoma, head and neck, liver or kidney cancer.

This clone has only a few counts. V is TRBV25-1 and J is TRBJ2-5, with a possible D match to TRBD2 (6 bases). CDR1 and CDR2 (germline): MGHDK, SYGVNS. CDR3 length equals 15 residues. Between the trimmed V and J ends, which lost 1 base and 5 bases, there was a span of 14 bases. The CDR3 is CASSESEGLGETQYF. The CDR3 region has the DNA TGTGCCAGCAGTGAATCGGAGGGGTTGGGGGAGACCCAGTACTTC.

The V call is TRBV5-8, the J call TRBJ2-1; 8 bases align to TRBD1. Germline trimming cut 5 bases from V and 1 base from J; bases unmatched to any gene: 5. Germline V gene data show CDR1 as SGHTS and CDR2 as YDEGEE. The CDR3 is 15 amino acids. CDR3 coding DNA: TGTGCCAGCAGTGTCGACAGGGGATCCTACAATGAGCAGTTCTTC. Protein product: CASSVDRGSYNEQFF.

This clone was detected only a few times. The chain combines TRBV7-8 with TRBJ2-1; TRBD2 aligns across 9 bases. This CDR3 has 12 residues. The trim removed 4 bases at V and 11 bases at J, leaving 3 bases unmatched. Germline V gives CDR1 SGHVS, CDR2 FQNEAQ. CDR3 residues: CASSSTSGKQFF. The CDR3 nucleotides read TGTGCCAGCAGCTCGACTAGCGGCAAGCAGTTCTTC.

CDR3 in amino acids: CASKREQYEQYF. CDR3 bases: TGTGCCAGCAAGCGGGAGCAATACGAGCAGTACTTC. This rearrangement joins TRBV2 to TRBJ2-7; 8 nucleotides match TRBD2. Losses at the gene ends were 7 bases for V and 4 bases for J; bases not matched to a gene: 3. The CDR3 extends over 12 amino acids. The germline gives CDR1 SNHLY, CDR2 FYNNEI.